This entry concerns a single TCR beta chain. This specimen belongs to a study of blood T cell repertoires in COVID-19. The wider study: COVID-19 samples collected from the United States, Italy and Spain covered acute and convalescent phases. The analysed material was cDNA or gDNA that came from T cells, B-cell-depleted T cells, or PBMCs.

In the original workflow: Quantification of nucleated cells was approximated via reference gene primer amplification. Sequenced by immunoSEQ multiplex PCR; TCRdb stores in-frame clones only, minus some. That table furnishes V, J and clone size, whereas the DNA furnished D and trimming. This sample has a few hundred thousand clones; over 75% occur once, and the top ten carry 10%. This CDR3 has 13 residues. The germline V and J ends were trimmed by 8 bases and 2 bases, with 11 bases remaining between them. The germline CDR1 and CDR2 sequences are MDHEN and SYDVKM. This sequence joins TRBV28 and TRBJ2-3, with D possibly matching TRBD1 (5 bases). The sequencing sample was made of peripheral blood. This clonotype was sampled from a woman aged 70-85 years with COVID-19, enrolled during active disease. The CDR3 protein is CASLGQNTDTQYF. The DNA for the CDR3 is TGTGCCAGCCTTGGACAAAACACAGATACGCAGTATTTT.